The rows below give T cell receptor beta chains drawn from one sample of a study of neoadjuvant nivolumab and ipilimumab in lung cancer. Assay used: immunoSEQ multiplex PCR; TCRdb lists only in-frame clones, some missing. This repertoire shows 13,000 or so clones, more than 90% found once; its top ten account for under 3%. The source was peripheral blood, collected after neoadjuvant nivolumab, alone or with ipilimumab, at or shortly before surgery. Receptors were obtained from an adult with non-small cell lung cancer. Both conserved end residues are part of each CDR3. A D gene is named only where the DNA matches it firmly. Size tells how often a clone was seen (once, few, many) or the class of an expanded clone, and some rows leave it out.

d_call: .; clone_size: .; cdr3_length: 14; v_call: TRBV6-4; j_call: TRBJ2-6; cdr3_nt: TGTGCCAGCAGTGACAGCTACGGGGCCAACGTCCTGACTTTC; cdr3_aa: CASSDSYGANVLTF
d_call: TRBD2; clone_size: .; cdr3_length: 16; v_call: TRBV27; j_call: TRBJ2-3; cdr3_nt: TGTGCCAGCCTGGGGCGACTAGCGGGGTACACAGATACGCAGTATTTT; cdr3_aa: CASLGRLAGYTDTQYF
d_call: TRBD2; clone_size: .; cdr3_length: 14; v_call: TRBV11-2; j_call: TRBJ2-5; cdr3_nt: TGTGCCAGCACCAAAGGGGAGGGAAGATCGGCCCAGTACTTC; cdr3_aa: CASTKGEGRSAQYF
d_call: TRBD2; clone_size: .; cdr3_length: 16; v_call: TRBV5-1; j_call: TRBJ2-1; cdr3_nt: TGCGCCAGCAGCTTAAGGAGCGGGAGTTCCTACAATGAGCAGTTCTTC; cdr3_aa: CASSLRSGSSYNEQFF
d_call: .; clone_size: .; cdr3_length: 13; v_call: TRBV10-3; j_call: TRBJ2-3; cdr3_nt: TGTGCCATCAGAGGGGGGAGCACAGATACGCAGTATTTT; cdr3_aa: CAIRGGSTDTQYF
d_call: .; clone_size: .; cdr3_length: 12; v_call: TRBV19; j_call: TRBJ1-1; cdr3_nt: TGTGCCAGTAGCCTATTGGACACTGAAGCTTTCTTT; cdr3_aa: CASSLLDTEAFF
d_call: .; clone_size: .; cdr3_length: 9; v_call: TRBV20-1; j_call: TRBJ2-1; cdr3_nt: TGCAGTGCTAGTCTTTTGCAGTTCTTC; cdr3_aa: CSASLLQFF
d_call: .; clone_size: .; cdr3_length: 13; v_call: TRBV7-2; j_call: TRBJ2-3; cdr3_nt: TGTGCCAGCAGCTTACCCGGCACAGATACGCAGTATTTT; cdr3_aa: CASSLPGTDTQYF
d_call: .; clone_size: .; cdr3_length: 19; v_call: TRBV19; j_call: TRBJ2-1; cdr3_nt: TGTGCCAGTAGTATATCGGCAGGGGACTCCCGGAGCTCCTACAATGAGCAGTTCTTC; cdr3_aa: CASSISAGDSRSSYNEQFF
d_call: TRBD1; clone_size: .; cdr3_length: 16; v_call: TRBV4-2; j_call: TRBJ2-3; cdr3_nt: TGTGCCAGCAGCTCCTACGACAGGGTTGTTACAGATACGCAGTATTTT; cdr3_aa: CASSSYDRVVTDTQYF
d_call: .; clone_size: .; cdr3_length: 15; v_call: TRBV5-1; j_call: TRBJ2-3; cdr3_nt: TGCGCCAGCAGTACCCTAGCGACTAGCACAGATACGCAGTATTTT; cdr3_aa: CASSTLATSTDTQYF
d_call: .; clone_size: .; cdr3_length: 12; v_call: TRBV7-8; j_call: TRBJ1-1; cdr3_nt: TGTGCCAGCAGCTTAGTGTTTGGAGGAGCTTTCTTT; cdr3_aa: CASSLVFGGAFF
d_call: TRBD2; clone_size: once; cdr3_length: 15; v_call: TRBV30; j_call: TRBJ2-3; cdr3_nt: TGTGCCTGGAGTGGGACTAGCGGAAGCACAGATACGCAGTATTTT; cdr3_aa: CAWSGTSGSTDTQYF
d_call: .; clone_size: .; cdr3_length: 14; v_call: TRBV6-5; j_call: TRBJ1-1; cdr3_nt: TGTGCCAGCAGGGCAGCAGGGGATTACACTGAAGCTTTCTTT; cdr3_aa: CASRAAGDYTEAFF
d_call: TRBD1; clone_size: .; cdr3_length: 18; v_call: TRBV5-1; j_call: TRBJ2-2; cdr3_nt: TGCGCCAGCAGCTTGGTGGACAGGGGGAGGGGACGTTTCGGGGAGCTGTTTTTT; cdr3_aa: CASSLVDRGRGRFGELFF
d_call: .; clone_size: .; cdr3_length: 14; v_call: TRBV5-8; j_call: TRBJ1-3; cdr3_nt: TGTGCCAGCAGTCGCCTTTACTCTGGAAACACCATATATTTT; cdr3_aa: CASSRLYSGNTIYF
d_call: TRBD2; clone_size: .; cdr3_length: 17; v_call: TRBV5-5; j_call: TRBJ2-7; cdr3_nt: TGTGCCAGCAGCTTGAGCCAAGAAGCGGGAGTTATCGGCGAGCAGTACTTC; cdr3_aa: CASSLSQEAGVIGEQYF
d_call: .; clone_size: .; cdr3_length: 13; v_call: TRBV6-5; j_call: TRBJ1-5; cdr3_nt: TGTGCCAGCAGTTACCGTAGCAATCAGCCCCAGCATTTT; cdr3_aa: CASSYRSNQPQHF
d_call: .; clone_size: once; cdr3_length: 14; v_call: TRBV19; j_call: TRBJ2-3; cdr3_nt: TGTGCCAGTAGTACGGTAACTAGCACAGATACGCAGTATTTT; cdr3_aa: CASSTVTSTDTQYF
d_call: TRBD1; clone_size: .; cdr3_length: 17; v_call: TRBV6-9; j_call: TRBJ1-3; cdr3_nt: TGTGCCAGCAGTGTTGCCCCAGGGGGTAGTGGAGGAAACACCATATATTTT; cdr3_aa: CASSVAPGGSGGNTIYF
d_call: .; clone_size: .; cdr3_length: 13; v_call: TRBV14; j_call: TRBJ2-1; cdr3_nt: TGTGCCAGCAGCCAAGGAAACGACAATGAGCAGTTCTTC; cdr3_aa: CASSQGNDNEQFF
d_call: .; clone_size: .; cdr3_length: 12; v_call: TRBV6-6; j_call: TRBJ2-6; cdr3_nt: TGTGCCAGCAGGCGGACAGACAACGTCCTGACTTTC; cdr3_aa: CASRRTDNVLTF
d_call: TRBD1; clone_size: .; cdr3_length: 16; v_call: TRBV4-2; j_call: TRBJ1-4; cdr3_nt: TGTGCCAGCAGCCAAGACCGGGACAGGGGGTACGAAAAACTGTTTTTT; cdr3_aa: CASSQDRDRGYEKLFF
d_call: .; clone_size: .; cdr3_length: 13; v_call: TRBV6-5; j_call: TRBJ1-3; cdr3_nt: TGTGCCAGCGGTTTAGGGGTAGGAAACACCATATATTTT; cdr3_aa: CASGLGVGNTIYF
d_call: .; clone_size: once; cdr3_length: 14; v_call: TRBV30; j_call: TRBJ2-3; cdr3_nt: TGTGCCTGGAGTGAGTCGGTGTACACAGATACGCAGTATTTT; cdr3_aa: CAWSESVYTDTQYF
d_call: .; clone_size: .; cdr3_length: 15; v_call: TRBV7-9; j_call: TRBJ2-5; cdr3_nt: TGTGCCAGCAGCTCCCAGCGGCAGACTCAAGAGACCCAGTACTTC; cdr3_aa: CASSSQRQTQETQYF
d_call: .; clone_size: .; cdr3_length: 14; v_call: TRBV5-4; j_call: TRBJ1-3; cdr3_nt: TGTGCCAGCAGCTTGTGGGGGAGGGGAAACACCATATATTTT; cdr3_aa: CASSLWGRGNTIYF
d_call: TRBD1; clone_size: .; cdr3_length: 16; v_call: TRBV19; j_call: TRBJ2-7; cdr3_nt: TGTGCCAGTAGTCTAGCTGGGCAGGGGGCGCCCTACGAGCAGTACTTC; cdr3_aa: CASSLAGQGAPYEQYF
d_call: .; clone_size: .; cdr3_length: 16; v_call: TRBV5-1; j_call: TRBJ1-3; cdr3_nt: TGCACCAGCAGCTTGACGGACGCCAGCTCTGGAAACACCATATATTTT; cdr3_aa: CTSSLTDASSGNTIYF
d_call: TRBD2; clone_size: once; cdr3_length: 15; v_call: TRBV5-4; j_call: TRBJ2-1; cdr3_nt: TGTGCCAGCAGCCTCGGGACTAGCGGGACCAATGAGCAGTTCTTC; cdr3_aa: CASSLGTSGTNEQFF
d_call: TRBD1; clone_size: .; cdr3_length: 15; v_call: TRBV5-1; j_call: TRBJ2-7; cdr3_nt: TGCGCCAGCAGCTTGGTCGGGACAGGGACCTACGAGCAGTACTTC; cdr3_aa: CASSLVGTGTYEQYF
d_call: .; clone_size: once; cdr3_length: 13; v_call: TRBV7-9; j_call: TRBJ1-4; cdr3_nt: TGTGCCAGCAGCACGCCGGGCCCTGAAAAACTGTTTTTT; cdr3_aa: CASSTPGPEKLFF
d_call: .; clone_size: .; cdr3_length: 12; v_call: TRBV29-1; j_call: TRBJ2-1; cdr3_nt: TGCAGCGTTGATGCGGGCTACAATGAGCAGTTCTTC; cdr3_aa: CSVDAGYNEQFF
d_call: TRBD1; clone_size: .; cdr3_length: 15; v_call: TRBV30; j_call: TRBJ1-2; cdr3_nt: TGTGCCTGGAGTCCAGGGGGCACAGCTAACTATGGCTACACCTTC; cdr3_aa: CAWSPGGTANYGYTF
d_call: .; clone_size: .; cdr3_length: 13; v_call: TRBV2; j_call: TRBJ1-5; cdr3_nt: TGTGCCAGCAAAGGACCAGGGCAACAGCCCCAGCATTTT; cdr3_aa: CASKGPGQQPQHF
d_call: TRBD2; clone_size: .; cdr3_length: 17; v_call: TRBV27; j_call: TRBJ2-2; cdr3_nt: TGTGCCAGCGCCCCGGAGGGCGGGAGGGCGAACACCGGGGAGCTGTTTTTT; cdr3_aa: CASAPEGGRANTGELFF
d_call: TRBD2; clone_size: .; cdr3_length: 15; v_call: TRBV18; j_call: TRBJ2-1; cdr3_nt: TGTGCCAGCTCACCACCGGGACTAGCTACGAATGAGCAGTTCTTC; cdr3_aa: CASSPPGLATNEQFF
d_call: .; clone_size: .; cdr3_length: 12; v_call: TRBV5-6; j_call: TRBJ2-3; cdr3_nt: TGTGCCAGCAGTGTGGTTACGGATACGCAGTATTTT; cdr3_aa: CASSVVTDTQYF
d_call: TRBD2; clone_size: .; cdr3_length: 15; v_call: TRBV27; j_call: TRBJ2-7; cdr3_nt: TGTGCCACTGGCGAGACTAGCGGGAACTCCTACGAGCAGTACTTC; cdr3_aa: CATGETSGNSYEQYF
d_call: TRBD2; clone_size: .; cdr3_length: 17; v_call: TRBV7-8; j_call: TRBJ2-7; cdr3_nt: TGTGCCAGCAGCTTAGTGAGCCTGGCTAGCGGGAGCTACGAGCAGTACTTC; cdr3_aa: CASSLVSLASGSYEQYF
d_call: .; clone_size: .; cdr3_length: 17; v_call: TRBV9; j_call: TRBJ2-5; cdr3_nt: TGTGCCAGCAGCTCCCAAGGGACCTCGGGCTGGGGGGAGACCCAGTACTTC; cdr3_aa: CASSSQGTSGWGETQYF
d_call: .; clone_size: .; cdr3_length: 13; v_call: TRBV7-3; j_call: TRBJ2-2; cdr3_nt: TGTGCCAGCAGCCCCCTAAACACCGGGGAGCTGTTTTTT; cdr3_aa: CASSPLNTGELFF
d_call: TRBD2; clone_size: .; cdr3_length: 16; v_call: TRBV18; j_call: TRBJ2-1; cdr3_nt: TGTGCCAGCTCACCCGCAGCGGGAGAGCTATACAATGAGCAGTTCTTC; cdr3_aa: CASSPAAGELYNEQFF
d_call: .; clone_size: .; cdr3_length: 13; v_call: TRBV27; j_call: TRBJ2-5; cdr3_nt: TGTGCCAGCAGTGCGACTGTCGGGGGGACCCAGTACTTC; cdr3_aa: CASSATVGGTQYF
d_call: .; clone_size: .; cdr3_length: 14; v_call: TRBV27; j_call: TRBJ1-4; cdr3_nt: TGTGCCAGCAGTTTTCAGGGTAGCAGTGAAAAACTGTTTTTT; cdr3_aa: CASSFQGSSEKLFF
d_call: .; clone_size: once; cdr3_length: 16; v_call: TRBV5-1; j_call: TRBJ1-3; cdr3_nt: TGCGCCAGCAGCTTGGAGTACGTTTCCTCTGGAAACACCATATATTTT; cdr3_aa: CASSLEYVSSGNTIYF
d_call: TRBD1; clone_size: once; cdr3_length: 12; v_call: TRBV5-1; j_call: TRBJ2-7; cdr3_nt: TGCGCCAGCAGCCTCGGACAGGGGGAGCAGTACTTC; cdr3_aa: CASSLGQGEQYF
d_call: .; clone_size: once; cdr3_length: 15; v_call: TRBV9; j_call: TRBJ2-1; cdr3_nt: TGTGCCAGCAGCGGGGTTAGCCCCCTGCACAATGAGCAGTTCTTC; cdr3_aa: CASSGVSPLHNEQFF